The rows below give T cell receptor beta chains drawn from one sample of a study of shared clonotypes between healthy human individuals. The repertoire was sequenced with immunoSEQ multiplex PCR; TCRdb's copy has only in-frame clones and lacks some. The data show about 2,200,000 clones, 93% seen once. Specimen: naive CD8+ T cells from PBMCs. Receptor source: a young man in good health. Some clones in this sample may be carry-over from other donors' samples. Both conserved end residues are part of each CDR3. The D gene is left open where the match is weak. Clone size is given for some rows only: seen once, a few or many times, or a class if the clone is expanded.

TRBJ2-4	TRBV5-1	TRBD1	-	TGCGCCAGCAGCTTGGGACAGGGTCCCAAAAACATTCAGTACTTC	CASSLGQGPKNIQYF
TRBJ2-1	TRBV9	-	-	TGTGCCAGCAGCGTAGATGGCCAGCCTAACTCCTACAATGAGCAGTTCTTC	CASSVDGQPNSYNEQFF
TRBJ2-7	TRBV28	-	-	TGTGCCAGCGAGCAGGGGGAGGGCGAGCAGTACTTC	CASEQGEGEQYF
TRBJ2-7	TRBV6-5	TRBD1	-	TGTGCCAGCAGTTTAGACAGGGGCCCCTACGAGCAGTACTTC	CASSLDRGPYEQYF
TRBJ2-4	TRBV19	TRBD1	once	TGTGCCAGTAGTAAGGACAGGGAAGACATTCAGTACTTC	CASSKDREDIQYF
TRBJ2-1	TRBV29-1	-	-	TGCAGCGTATATCGCAACAATGAGCAGTTCTTC	CSVYRNNEQFF
TRBJ2-1	TRBV9	-	-	TGTGCCAGCAGCGGCGGAGTCCCTGCCGACAATGAGCAGTTCTTC	CASSGGVPADNEQFF
TRBJ1-1	TRBV7-9	-	-	TGTGCCAGCAGCTTACCGAGAGGGGAGGCCACTGAAGCTTTCTTT	CASSLPRGEATEAFF
TRBJ1-5	TRBV28	TRBD1	-	TGTGCCAGCAGTGCCGGGACAGGGGTTCAGCCCCAGCATTTT	CASSAGTGVQPQHF
TRBJ2-7	TRBV27	TRBD2	-	TGTGCCAGCAGTTCCCCAGGGACTAGCGGGAGATACGAGCAGTACTTC	CASSSPGTSGRYEQYF
TRBJ2-2	TRBV13	-	-	TGTGCCAGCAGCTCGACAGCTACGAACACCGGGGAGCTGTTTTTT	CASSSTATNTGELFF
TRBJ2-3	TRBV29-1	-	once	TGCAGCGTTGTAGCGGACTACAGCACAGATACGCAGTATTTT	CSVVADYSTDTQYF
TRBJ2-2	TRBV9	TRBD1	-	TGTGCCAGCAGCGGAGGCTCCAGAGACAGGGGGCATGGCGGGGAGCTGTTTTTT	CASSGGSRDRGHGGELFF
TRBJ2-2	TRBV27	-	-	TGTGCCAGCAGTTACACGACGAACACCGGGGAGCTGTTTTTT	CASSYTTNTGELFF
TRBJ1-2	TRBV28	-	-	TGTGCCAGCAGTCCCATTCTAGGGGAGACAGGCGGTGGCTACACCTTC	CASSPILGETGGGYTF
TRBJ2-5	TRBV5-6	TRBD2	few	TGTGCCAGCACCTCCAGACTAGCGGGCTACCAAGAGACCCAGTACTTC	CASTSRLAGYQETQYF
TRBJ1-3	TRBV6-1	TRBD1	once	TGTGCCAGCAGTGCCTGGGACAGTGGAAACACCATATATTTT	CASSAWDSGNTIYF